Each of the 4 T cell receptor beta chains below was sequenced from the same sample in a study of radiotherapy plus CTLA-4 blockade in lung cancer. Generated by immunoSEQ multiplex PCR, the TCRdb table keeps only in-frame clones and is missing some. Of 77,000 or so clones listed, roughly 80% are singletons. This specimen consisted of peripheral blood, obtained from a patient treated with radiotherapy plus ipilimumab. The receptors derive from a human donor with non-small cell lung cancer whose response to radiotherapy plus ipilimumab could not be evaluated.

The chain carries TRBV6-5 and TRBJ1-2, with a weak D call TRBD1 (5 bases). V was trimmed by 2 bases and J by 5 bases, leaving 15 bases between them. This CDR3 region has 15 residues. In germline, CDR1 is MNHEY, CDR2 SVGAGI. The CDR3 DNA sequence: TGTGCCAGCAGTTACCGGCGCCCACAGGATTATGGCTACACCTTC. Translated: CASSYRRPQDYGYTF.

This chain joins TRBV19 and TRBJ1-6; D is undetermined. Trimming cost V 1 base and J 12 bases, with 10 bases left between them. The CDR3 is made up of 13 amino acids. Per the germline V gene, CDR1 is LNHDA and CDR2 is SQIVND (reference sequence). This CDR3 is CASSIASDLPLHF. DNA for the CDR3: TGTGCCAGTAGTATAGCCAGCGATTTACCCCTCCACTTT.

This chain connects TRBV30 to TRBJ1-5, with no clear D. The CDR3 loop spans 14 amino acids. With 2 bases removed from V and 0 bases from J, the gap between germline ends came to 8 bases. The germline V gene has CDR1 GTSNPN and CDR2 SVGIG (reference sequence). The chain's CDR3 is CAWSPGNSNQPQHF. The CDR3 nucleotides read TGTGCCTGGAGTCCGGGAAATAGCAATCAGCCCCAGCATTTT.

The rearrangement uses TRBV4-2 and TRBJ2-2, with D possibly being TRBD2 (7 bases). The germline V and J ends were trimmed by 0 bases and 5 bases, with 13 bases remaining between them. The CDR3 length is 16 residues. Germline CDR1 LGHNA, CDR2 YNFKEQ. The CDR3 spells CASSQDGRGRTGELFF. The CDR3 coding sequence is TGTGCCAGCAGCCAAGATGGGCGGGGGCGGACCGGGGAGCTGTTTTTT.